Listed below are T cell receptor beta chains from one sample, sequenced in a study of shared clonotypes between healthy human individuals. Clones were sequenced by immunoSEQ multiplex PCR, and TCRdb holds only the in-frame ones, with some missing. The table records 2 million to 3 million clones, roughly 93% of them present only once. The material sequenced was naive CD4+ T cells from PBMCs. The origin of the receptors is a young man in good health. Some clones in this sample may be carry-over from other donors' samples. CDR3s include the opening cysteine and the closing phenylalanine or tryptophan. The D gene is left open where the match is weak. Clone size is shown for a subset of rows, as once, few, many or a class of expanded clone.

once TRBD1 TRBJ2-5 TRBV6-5 CASSYDRGLETQYF TGTGCCAGCAGTTACGACAGGGGACTAGAGACCCAGTACTTC
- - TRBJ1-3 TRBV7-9 CASSFRSGNTIYF TGTGCCAGCAGCTTCCGCTCTGGAAACACCATATATTTT
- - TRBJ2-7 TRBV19 CASSNGKSPSYEQYF TGTGCCAGTAGTAACGGGAAGTCGCCCTCCTACGAGCAGTACTTC
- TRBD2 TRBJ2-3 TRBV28 CATGLAGVGDTQYF TGTGCCACAGGACTAGCGGGAGTAGGAGATACGCAGTATTTT
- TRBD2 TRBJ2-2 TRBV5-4 CASSSGTSGRAAGELFF TGTGCCAGCAGCTCAGGGACTAGCGGGAGGGCCGCCGGGGAGCTGTTTTTT
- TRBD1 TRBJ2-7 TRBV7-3 CASSRTGTGPYEQYF TGTGCCAGCAGCCGTACCGGGACAGGACCCTACGAGCAGTACTTC
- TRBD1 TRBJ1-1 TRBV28 CASSLRGQAFF TGTGCCAGCAGTTTGAGGGGGCAGGCTTTCTTT
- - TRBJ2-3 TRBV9 CASSVRPSTDTQYF TGTGCCAGCAGCGTACGTCCTAGCACAGATACGCAGTATTTT
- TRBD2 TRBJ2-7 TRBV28 CASSTIGLAQYEQYF TGTGCCAGCAGTACTATTGGACTAGCTCAATACGAGCAGTACTTC
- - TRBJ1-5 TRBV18 CASSPQGVGNQPQHF TGTGCCAGCTCACCACAGGGAGTAGGCAATCAGCCCCAGCATTTT
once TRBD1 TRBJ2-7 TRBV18 CASSRGTGGARSYEQYF TGTGCCAGCTCGCGGGGAACAGGGGGCGCCCGATCCTACGAGCAGTACTTC
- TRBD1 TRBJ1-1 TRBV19 CASAPMDRGRTEAFF TGTGCCAGTGCGCCCATGGACAGGGGGCGCACTGAAGCTTTCTTT
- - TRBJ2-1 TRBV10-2 CASSESGGTYNEQFF TGCGCCAGCAGTGAGTCTGGCGGTACCTACAATGAGCAGTTCTTC
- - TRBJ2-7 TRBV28 CASSHPAGWYEQYF TGTGCCAGCAGTCACCCAGCGGGCTGGTACGAGCAGTACTTC
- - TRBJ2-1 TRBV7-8 CASSLGQGASYNEQFF TGTGCCAGCAGCTTAGGGCAGGGAGCTTCCTACAATGAGCAGTTCTTC
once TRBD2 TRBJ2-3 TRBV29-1 CSAQGLAGADTQYF TGCAGCGCCCAAGGACTAGCGGGAGCAGATACGCAGTATTTT
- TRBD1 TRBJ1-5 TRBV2 CASRGQITQPQHF TGTGCCAGCAGGGGACAGATAACTCAGCCCCAGCATTTT
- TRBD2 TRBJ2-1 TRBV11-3 CASSPGRREAYNEQFF TGTGCCAGCAGCCCCGGTCGGCGGGAGGCGTACAATGAGCAGTTCTTC
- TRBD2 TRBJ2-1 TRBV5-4 CASSDSRTGRDEQFF TGTGCCAGCAGCGACTCACGGACCGGGAGGGATGAGCAGTTCTTC
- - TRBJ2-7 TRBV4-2 CASSQAGSPYEQYF TGTGCCAGCAGCCAGGCGGGTAGCCCTTACGAGCAGTACTTC
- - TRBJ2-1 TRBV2 CASSESKGRRNEQFF TGTGCCAGCAGTGAGAGTAAGGGGCGAAGGAATGAGCAGTTCTTC
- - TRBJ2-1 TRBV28 CASGRFYNEQFF TGTGCCTCTGGACGGTTTTACAATGAGCAGTTCTTC
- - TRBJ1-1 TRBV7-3 CASSLEGNTEAFF TGTGCCAGCAGCTTGGAGGGAAACACTGAAGCTTTCTTT
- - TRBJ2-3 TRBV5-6 CASSLDGRHRSPTDTQYF TGTGCCAGCAGCTTGGATGGTCGGCACAGGAGCCCCACAGATACGCAGTATTTT
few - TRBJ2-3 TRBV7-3 CASSLLNQGDTQYF TGTGCCAGCAGCCTACTTAACCAAGGGGATACGCAGTATTTT
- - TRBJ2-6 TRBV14 CASEGWGANVLTF TGTGCCAGCGAGGGATGGGGGGCCAACGTCCTGACTTTC
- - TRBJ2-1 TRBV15 CATSRDSYEQFF TGTGCCACCAGCAGAGATTCATACGAGCAGTTCTTC
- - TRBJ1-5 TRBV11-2 CASSLGQLNGPQHF TGTGCCAGCAGCTTAGGGCAGCTCAATGGGCCCCAGCATTTT
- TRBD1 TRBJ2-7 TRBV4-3 CASSQVQGVRNEQYF TGCGCCAGCAGCCAAGTGCAGGGGGTGAGAAACGAGCAGTACTTC
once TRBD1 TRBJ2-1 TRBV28 CASSPYRGYNEQFF TGTGCCAGCAGTCCCTACAGGGGCTACAATGAGCAGTTCTTC
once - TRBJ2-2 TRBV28 CASSLGSENTGELFF TGTGCCAGCAGTTTAGGTTCAGAAAACACCGGGGAGCTGTTTTTT
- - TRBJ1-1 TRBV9 CASSPRQSMNTEAFF TGTGCCAGCAGCCCCAGACAGAGTATGAACACTGAAGCTTTCTTT
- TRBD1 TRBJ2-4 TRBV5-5 CASSLVGQGQYF TGTGCCAGCAGCTTGGTGGGACAGGGGCAGTACTTC
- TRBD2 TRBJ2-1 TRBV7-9 CASSFSSGRVNEQFF TGTGCCAGCAGCTTTTCTAGCGGGAGGGTTAATGAGCAGTTCTTC
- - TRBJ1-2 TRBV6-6 CASSPAGATNYGYTF TGTGCCAGCAGTCCCGCAGGGGCGACTAACTATGGCTACACCTTC
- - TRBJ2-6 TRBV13 CASSLGRGANVLTF TGTGCCAGCAGCTTAGGGCGGGGGGCCAACGTCCTGACTTTC
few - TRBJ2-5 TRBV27 CASSFGQGGGKTQYF TGTGCCAGCAGTTTCGGTCAGGGTGGAGGGAAGACCCAGTACTTC
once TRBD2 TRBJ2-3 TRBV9 CASNSLGTSKGGDTQYF TGTGCCAGCAACTCCCTGGGGACTAGCAAGGGGGGAGATACGCAGTATTTT
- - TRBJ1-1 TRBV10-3 CAITKTGRTEAFF TGTGCCATCACTAAGACAGGTCGGACTGAAGCTTTCTTT
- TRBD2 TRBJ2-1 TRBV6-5 CASSPKTSVYNEQFF TGTGCCAGCAGCCCCAAGACTAGCGTTTACAATGAGCAGTTCTTC
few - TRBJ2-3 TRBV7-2 CASSSTDTQYF TGTGCCAGCAGCTCAACAGATACGCAGTATTTT
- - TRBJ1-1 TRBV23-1 CASSQSRDVRDTEAFF TGCGCCAGCAGTCAATCGAGGGACGTGAGGGACACTGAAGCTTTCTTT
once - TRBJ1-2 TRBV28 CASSLERNYGYTF TGTGCCAGCAGTTTGGAGAGGAACTATGGCTACACCTTC
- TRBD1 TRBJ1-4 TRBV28 CASSLRVTGGTRGKLFF TGTGCCAGCAGTTTAAGGGTGACAGGGGGTACCCGGGGGAAACTGTTTTTT
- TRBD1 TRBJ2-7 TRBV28 CASQGAAGYEQYF TGTGCCTCCCAGGGGGCCGCCGGCTACGAGCAGTACTTC
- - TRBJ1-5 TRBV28 CASSLGSGGNQPQHF TGTGCCAGCAGTTTAGGGTCAGGAGGCAATCAGCCCCAGCATTTT
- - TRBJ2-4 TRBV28 CASSLRSAGSAKNIQYF TGTGCCAGCAGCTTAAGATCGGCGGGATCAGCCAAAAACATTCAGTACTTC
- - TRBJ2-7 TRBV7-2 CASSPWATGTYEQYF TGTGCCAGCAGCCCTTGGGCTACAGGAACCTACGAGCAGTACTTC
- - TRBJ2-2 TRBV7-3 CASSSSGGTGELFF TGTGCCAGCAGCTCCAGTGGGGGCACCGGGGAGCTGTTTTTT
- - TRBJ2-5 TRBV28 CASRGLETQYF TGTGCCAGCAGGGGCTTGGAGACCCAGTACTTC
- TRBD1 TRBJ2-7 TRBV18 CASSPKDDRVVEQYF TGTGCCAGCTCACCAAAGGACGACAGGGTGGTCGAGCAGTACTTC
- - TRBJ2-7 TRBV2 CASSRMGGSEQYF TGTGCCAGCAGCAGGATGGGGGGCTCCGAGCAGTACTTC